Listed below are T cell receptor beta chains from one sample, sequenced in a study of CD8+ T cells in alopecia areata. The protocol was immunoSEQ multiplex PCR, while the TCRdb copy is restricted to in-frame clones and leaves out a portion. The table records roughly 40,000 clones, more than 90% of them present only once. Sample: CD8+ T cells sorted from blood, taken at week 24, from a patient treated with tofacitinib. These receptors were obtained from a human donor with alopecia areata. The CDR3 runs from the conserved cysteine through the conserved F or W. D genes are given only for firm matches.

j_call cdr3_length d_call v_call cdr3_aa cdr3_nt
TRBJ2-3 17 TRBD2 TRBV29-1 CSVEEPLAGGLTDTQYF TGCAGCGTTGAAGAGCCACTAGCGGGTGGGCTCACAGATACGCAGTATTTT
TRBJ2-7 16 TRBD1 TRBV5-1 CASSSGQGQTRYEQYF TGCGCCAGCAGCTCCGGACAGGGTCAAACTAGATACGAGCAGTACTTC
TRBJ2-7 17 TRBD2 TRBV7-2 CASSYGWLAGEPYEQYF TGTGCCAGCAGCTACGGTTGGCTAGCGGGGGAACCCTACGAGCAGTACTTC
TRBJ1-2 14 - TRBV13 CASSLSGKGYGYTF TGTGCCAGCAGCTTATCGGGGAAAGGCTATGGCTACACCTTC
TRBJ2-3 18 - TRBV7-9 CASSSTKPGFSYTDTQYF TGTGCCAGCAGCTCAACCAAACCCGGATTCTCATACACAGATACGCAGTATTTT
TRBJ2-4 13 - TRBV15 CATSLRPRDIQYF TGTGCCACCAGCTTGCGACCCCGGGACATTCAGTACTTC
TRBJ2-5 14 TRBD1 TRBV6-7 CASSGDRFQETQYF TGTGCCAGCAGTGGGGACAGATTCCAAGAGACCCAGTACTTC
TRBJ2-2 15 TRBD1 TRBV19 CASSMGDRDTGELFF TGTGCCAGTAGTATGGGGGACAGGGATACCGGGGAGCTGTTTTTT
TRBJ1-1 16 - TRBV11-2 CASSLPRDLMNTEAFF TGTGCCAGCAGCTTACCCCGGGACCTCATGAACACTGAAGCTTTCTTT
TRBJ2-1 20 - TRBV28 CASSSADVAAGSHSYNEQFF TGTGCCAGCAGTTCCGCGGACGTCGCGGCGGGAAGTCATTCCTACAATGAGCAGTTCTTC
TRBJ2-7 15 TRBD1 TRBV6-5 CASSLRGLSWSEQYF TGTGCCAGCAGTCTCAGGGGGCTCTCTTGGTCCGAGCAGTACTTC
TRBJ2-2 15 - TRBV6-5 CASSADPYGTGELFF TGTGCCAGCAGTGCCGACCCCTACGGCACCGGGGAGCTGTTTTTT
TRBJ1-2 16 - TRBV28 CATGEDSDKPNYGYTF TGTGCCACCGGGGAGGACAGCGATAAACCTAACTATGGCTACACCTTC